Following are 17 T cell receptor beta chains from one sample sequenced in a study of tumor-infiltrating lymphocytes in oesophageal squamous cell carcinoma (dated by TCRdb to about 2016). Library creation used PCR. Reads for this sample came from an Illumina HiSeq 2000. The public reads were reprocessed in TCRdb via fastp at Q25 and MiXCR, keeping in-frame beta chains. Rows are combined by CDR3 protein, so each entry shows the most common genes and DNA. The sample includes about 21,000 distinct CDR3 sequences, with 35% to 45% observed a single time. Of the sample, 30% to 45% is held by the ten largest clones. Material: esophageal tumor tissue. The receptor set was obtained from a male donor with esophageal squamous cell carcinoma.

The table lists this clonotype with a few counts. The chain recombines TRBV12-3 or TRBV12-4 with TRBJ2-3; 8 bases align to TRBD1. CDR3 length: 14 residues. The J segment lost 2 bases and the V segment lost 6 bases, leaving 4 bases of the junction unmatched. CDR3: CASRRQGLTDTQYF. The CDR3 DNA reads TGTGCCAGCAGAAGACAGGGGCTCACAGATACGCAGTATTTT.

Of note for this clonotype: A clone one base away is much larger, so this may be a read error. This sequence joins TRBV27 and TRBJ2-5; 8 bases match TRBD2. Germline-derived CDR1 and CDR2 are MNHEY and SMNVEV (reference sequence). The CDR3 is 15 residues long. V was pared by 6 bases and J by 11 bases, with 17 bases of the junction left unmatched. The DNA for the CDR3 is TGTGCCAGCAGCACTAAAGGGACTAGAGTGATTGAGCAGTACTTC. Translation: CASSTKGTRVIEQYF.

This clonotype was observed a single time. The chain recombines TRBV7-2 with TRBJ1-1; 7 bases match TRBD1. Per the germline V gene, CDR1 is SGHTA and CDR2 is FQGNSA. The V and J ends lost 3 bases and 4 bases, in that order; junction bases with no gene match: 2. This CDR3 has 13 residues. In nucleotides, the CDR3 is TGTGCCAGCAGCTTCACAGGGGCCACTGAAGCTTTCTTT. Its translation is CASSFTGATEAFF.

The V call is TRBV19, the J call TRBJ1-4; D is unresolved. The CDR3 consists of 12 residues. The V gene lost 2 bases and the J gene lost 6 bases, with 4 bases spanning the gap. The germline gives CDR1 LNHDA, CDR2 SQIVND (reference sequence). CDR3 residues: CASSITDEKLFF. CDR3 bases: TGTGCCAGTAGTATAACGGATGAAAAACTGTTTTTT.

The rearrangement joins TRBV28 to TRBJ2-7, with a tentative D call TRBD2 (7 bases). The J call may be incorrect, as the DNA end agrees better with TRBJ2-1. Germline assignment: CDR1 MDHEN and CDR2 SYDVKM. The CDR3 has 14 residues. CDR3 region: CASSLLAGANEQFF. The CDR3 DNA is TGTGCCAGCAGTTTATTGGCGGGGGCCAATGAGCAGTTCTTC.

CDR3 in amino acids: CASSFLTGGRNEQYF. The CDR3 DNA reads as TGTGCCAGCAGCTTCTTGACAGGGGGCAGGAACGAGCAGTACTTC. J is TRBJ2-1 and V is TRBV11-2; 10 bases fit TRBD1. The DNA end lines up better with TRBJ2-7; the J call may be wrong. The CDR3 is made up of 15 amino acids. The germline gives CDR1 SGHAT, CDR2 FQNNGV.

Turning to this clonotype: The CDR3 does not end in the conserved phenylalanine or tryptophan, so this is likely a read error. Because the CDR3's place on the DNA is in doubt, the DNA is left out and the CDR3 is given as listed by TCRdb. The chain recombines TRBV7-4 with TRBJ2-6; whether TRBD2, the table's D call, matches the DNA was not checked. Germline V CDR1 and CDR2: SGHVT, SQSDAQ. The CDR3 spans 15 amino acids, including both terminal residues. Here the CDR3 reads CASSRRTSMRAVLRA.

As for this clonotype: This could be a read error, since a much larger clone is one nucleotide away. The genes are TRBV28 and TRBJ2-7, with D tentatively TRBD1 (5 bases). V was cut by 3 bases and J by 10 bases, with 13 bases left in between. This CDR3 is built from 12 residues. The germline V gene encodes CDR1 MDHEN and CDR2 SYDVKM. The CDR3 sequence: CASSFRENDQYF. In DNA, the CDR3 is TGTGCCAGCAGTTTCAGGGAAAATGACCAGTACTTC. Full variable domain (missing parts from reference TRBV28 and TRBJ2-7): DVKVTQSSRYLVKRTGEKVFLECVQDMDHENMFWYRQDPGLGLRLIYFSYDVKMKEKGDIPEGYSVSREKKERFSLILESASTNQTSMYLCASSFRENDQYFGPGTRLTVT.

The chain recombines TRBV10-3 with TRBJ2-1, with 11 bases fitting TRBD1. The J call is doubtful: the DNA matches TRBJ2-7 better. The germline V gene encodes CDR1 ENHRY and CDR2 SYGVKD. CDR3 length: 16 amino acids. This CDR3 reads CAISSSGTGGSYEQYF. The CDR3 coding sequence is TGTGCCATCAGTTCATCCGGGACAGGGGGTTCCTACGAGCAGTACTTC.

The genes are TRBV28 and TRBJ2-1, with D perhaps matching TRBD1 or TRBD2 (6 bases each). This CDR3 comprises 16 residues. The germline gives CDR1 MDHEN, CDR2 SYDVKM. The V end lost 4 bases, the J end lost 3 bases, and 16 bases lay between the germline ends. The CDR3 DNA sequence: TGTGCCAGCAGTTCCTGTTCAGGGGACTTCTACAATGAGCAGTTCTTC. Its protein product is CASSSCSGDFYNEQFF.

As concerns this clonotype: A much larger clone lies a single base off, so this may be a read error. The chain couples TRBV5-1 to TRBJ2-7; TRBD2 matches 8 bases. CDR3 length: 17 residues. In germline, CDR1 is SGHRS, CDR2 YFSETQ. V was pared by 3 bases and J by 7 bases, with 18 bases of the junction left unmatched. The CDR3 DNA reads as TGCGCCAGCAGCTGGCCTCCATCTAGCGGGCTTAACAATGAGCAGTACTTC. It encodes CASSWPPSSGLNNEQYF. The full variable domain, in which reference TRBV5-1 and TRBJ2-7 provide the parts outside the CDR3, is KAGVTQTPRYLIKTRGQQVTLSCSPISGHRSVSWYQQTPGQGLQFLFEYFSETQRNKGNFPGRFSGRQFSNSRSEMNVSTLELGDSALYLCASSWPPSSGLNNEQYFGPGTRLTVT.

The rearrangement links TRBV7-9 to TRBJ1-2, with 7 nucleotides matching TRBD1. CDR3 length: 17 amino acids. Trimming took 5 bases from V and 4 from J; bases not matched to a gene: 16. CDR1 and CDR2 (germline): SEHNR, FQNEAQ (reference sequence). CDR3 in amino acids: CASSPANRGLPGYGYTF. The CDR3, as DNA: TGTGCCAGCAGCCCCGCAAACAGGGGCCTCCCCGGCTATGGCTACACCTTC. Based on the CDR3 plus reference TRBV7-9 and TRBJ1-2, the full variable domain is DTGVSQNPRHKITKRGQNVTFRCDPISEHNRLYWYRQTLGQGPEFLTYFQNEAQLEKSRLLSDRFSAERPKGSFSTLEIQRTEQGDSAMYLCASSPANRGLPGYGYTFGSGTRLTVV.

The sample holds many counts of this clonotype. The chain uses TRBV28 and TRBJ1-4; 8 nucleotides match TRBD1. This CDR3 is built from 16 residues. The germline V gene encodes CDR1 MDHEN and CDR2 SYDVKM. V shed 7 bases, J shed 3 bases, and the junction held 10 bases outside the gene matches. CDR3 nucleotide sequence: TGTGCCAGCACCTCCCTAGGGGGACAGGCTAATGAAAAACTGTTTTTT. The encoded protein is CASTSLGGQANEKLFF.

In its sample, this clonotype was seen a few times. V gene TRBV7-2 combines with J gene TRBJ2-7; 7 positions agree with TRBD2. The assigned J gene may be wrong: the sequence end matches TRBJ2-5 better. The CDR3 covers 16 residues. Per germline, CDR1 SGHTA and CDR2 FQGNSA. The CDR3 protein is CASSLGGGVTKETQYF. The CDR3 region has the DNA TGTGCCAGCAGCTTAGGGGGGGGGGTAACCAAAGAGACCCAGTACTTC.

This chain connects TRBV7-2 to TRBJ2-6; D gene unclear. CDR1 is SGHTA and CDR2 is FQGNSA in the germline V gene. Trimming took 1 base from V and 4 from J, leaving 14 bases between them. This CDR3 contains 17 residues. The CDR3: CASSLDSGFRGANVLTF. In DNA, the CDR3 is TGTGCCAGCAGCTTAGACTCGGGTTTTAGGGGGGCCAACGTCCTGACTTTC. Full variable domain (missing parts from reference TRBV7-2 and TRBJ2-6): GAGVSQSPSNKVTEKGKDVELRCDPISGHTALYWYRQSLGQGLEFLIYFQGNSAPDKSGLPSDRFSAERTGGSVSTLTIQRTQQEDSAVYLCASSLDSGFRGANVLTFGAGSRLTVL.

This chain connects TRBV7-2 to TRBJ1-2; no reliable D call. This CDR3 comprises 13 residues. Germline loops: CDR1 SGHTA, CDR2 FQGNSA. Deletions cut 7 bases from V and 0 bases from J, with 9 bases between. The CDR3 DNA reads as TGTGCCAGCACCCCTCGTGCTAACTATGGCTACACCTTC. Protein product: CASTPRANYGYTF. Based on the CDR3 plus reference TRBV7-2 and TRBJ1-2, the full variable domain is GAGVSQSPSNKVTEKGKDVELRCDPISGHTALYWYRQSLGQGLEFLIYFQGNSAPDKSGLPSDRFSAERTGGSVSTLTIQRTQQEDSAVYLCASTPRANYGYTFGSGTRLTVV.

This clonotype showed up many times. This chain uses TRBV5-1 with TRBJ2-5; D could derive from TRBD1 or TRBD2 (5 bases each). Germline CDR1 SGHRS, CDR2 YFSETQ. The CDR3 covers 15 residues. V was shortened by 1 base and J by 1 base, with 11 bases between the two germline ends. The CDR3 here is CASSLRGDSQETQYF. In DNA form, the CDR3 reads TGCGCCAGCAGCTTGAGGGGAGACAGCCAAGAGACCCAGTACTTC.